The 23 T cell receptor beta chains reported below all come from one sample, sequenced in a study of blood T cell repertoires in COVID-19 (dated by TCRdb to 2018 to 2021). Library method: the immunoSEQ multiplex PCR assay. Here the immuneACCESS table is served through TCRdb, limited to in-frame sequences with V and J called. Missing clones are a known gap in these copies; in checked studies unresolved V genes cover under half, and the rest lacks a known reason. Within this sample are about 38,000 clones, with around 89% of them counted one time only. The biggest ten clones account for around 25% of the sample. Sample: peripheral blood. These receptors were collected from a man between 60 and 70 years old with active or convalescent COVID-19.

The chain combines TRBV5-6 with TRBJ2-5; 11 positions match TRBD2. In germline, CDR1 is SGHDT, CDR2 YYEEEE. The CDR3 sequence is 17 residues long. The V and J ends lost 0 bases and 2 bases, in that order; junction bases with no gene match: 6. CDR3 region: CASSLGLAGGLQETQYF. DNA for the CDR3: TGTGCCAGCAGCTTGGGTCTAGCGGGAGGATTACAAGAGACCCAGTACTTC. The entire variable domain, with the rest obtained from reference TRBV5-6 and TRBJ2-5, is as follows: DAGVTQSPTHLIKTRGQQVTLRCSPKSGHDTVSWYQQALGQGPQFIFQYYEEEERQRGNFPDRFSGHQFPNYSSELNVNALLLGDSALYLCASSLGLAGGLQETQYFGPGTRLLVL.

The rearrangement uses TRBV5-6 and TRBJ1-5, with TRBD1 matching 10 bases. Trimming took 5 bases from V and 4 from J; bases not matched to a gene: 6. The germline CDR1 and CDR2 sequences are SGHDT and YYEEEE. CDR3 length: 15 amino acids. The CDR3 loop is CASSPRDRGNQPQHF. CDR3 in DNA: TGTGCCAGCAGTCCCCGGGACAGGGGTAATCAGCCCCAGCATTTT.

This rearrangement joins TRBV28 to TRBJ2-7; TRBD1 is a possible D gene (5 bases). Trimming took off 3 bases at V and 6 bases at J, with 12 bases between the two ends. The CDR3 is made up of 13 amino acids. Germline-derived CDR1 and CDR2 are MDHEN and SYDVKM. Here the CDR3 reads CASSFVRAGEQYF. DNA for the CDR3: TGTGCCAGCAGTTTTGTCAGGGCCGGCGAGCAGTACTTC.

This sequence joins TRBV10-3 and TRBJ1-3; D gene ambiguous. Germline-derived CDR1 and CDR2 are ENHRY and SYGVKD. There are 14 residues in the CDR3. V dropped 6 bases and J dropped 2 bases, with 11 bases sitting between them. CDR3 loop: CAIRQATTGNTIYF. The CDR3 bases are TGTGCCATCAGGCAGGCAACCACTGGAAACACCATATATTTT.

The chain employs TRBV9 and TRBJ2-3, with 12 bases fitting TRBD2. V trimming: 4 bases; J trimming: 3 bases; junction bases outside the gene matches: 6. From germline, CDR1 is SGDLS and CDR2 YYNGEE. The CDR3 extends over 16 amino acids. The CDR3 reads CASSPPTSGSTDTQYF. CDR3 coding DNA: TGTGCCAGCAGCCCGCCGACTAGCGGGAGTACAGATACGCAGTATTTT.

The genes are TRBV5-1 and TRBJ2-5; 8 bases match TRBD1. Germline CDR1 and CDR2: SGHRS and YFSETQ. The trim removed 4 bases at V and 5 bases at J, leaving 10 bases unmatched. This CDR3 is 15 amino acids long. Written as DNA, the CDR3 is TGCGCCAGCAGCCCCCGGACAGGGACTTGGGAGACCCAGTACTTC. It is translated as CASSPRTGTWETQYF.

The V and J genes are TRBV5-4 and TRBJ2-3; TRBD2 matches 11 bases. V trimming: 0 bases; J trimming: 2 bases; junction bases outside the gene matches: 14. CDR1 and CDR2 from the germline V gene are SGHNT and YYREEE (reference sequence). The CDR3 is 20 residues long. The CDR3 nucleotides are TGTGCCAGCAGCTTGGGGGGACTAGCGGATTTTTGGGCCTCCACAGATACGCAGTATTTT. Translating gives CASSLGGLADFWASTDTQYF.

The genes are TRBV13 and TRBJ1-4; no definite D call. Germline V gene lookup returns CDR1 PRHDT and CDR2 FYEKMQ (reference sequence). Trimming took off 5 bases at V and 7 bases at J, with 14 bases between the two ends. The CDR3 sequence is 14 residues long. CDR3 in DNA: TGTGCCAGCAGCCGACCCCGGGAGTCTGAAAAACTGTTTTTT. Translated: CASSRPRESEKLFF.

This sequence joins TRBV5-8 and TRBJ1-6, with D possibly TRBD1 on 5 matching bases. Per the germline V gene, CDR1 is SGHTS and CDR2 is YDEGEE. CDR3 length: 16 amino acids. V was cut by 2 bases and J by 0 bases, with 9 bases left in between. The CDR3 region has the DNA TGTGCCAGCAGCTTCGGACAAAACTCCTATAATTCACCCCTCCACTTT. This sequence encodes CASSFGQNSYNSPLHF.

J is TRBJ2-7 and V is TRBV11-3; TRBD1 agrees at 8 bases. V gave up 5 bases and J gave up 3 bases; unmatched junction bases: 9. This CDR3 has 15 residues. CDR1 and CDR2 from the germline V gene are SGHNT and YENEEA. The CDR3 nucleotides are TGTGCCAGCAGCAACCGGACAGGGATAAACTACGAGCAGTACTTC. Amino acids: CASSNRTGINYEQYF.

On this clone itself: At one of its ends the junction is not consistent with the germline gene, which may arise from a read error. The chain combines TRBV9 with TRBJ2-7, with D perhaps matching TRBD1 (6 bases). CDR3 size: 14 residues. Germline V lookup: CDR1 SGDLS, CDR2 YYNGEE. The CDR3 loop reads CASSGTAHSYEQYF. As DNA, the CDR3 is TGTGCCAGCAGCGGGACAGCTCACTCCTACGAGCAGTATTTC. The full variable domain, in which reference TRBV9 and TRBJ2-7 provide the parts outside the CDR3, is DSGVTQTPKHLITATGQRVTLRCSPRSGDLSVYWYQQSLDQGLQFLIQYYNGEERAKGNILERFSAQQFPDLHSELNLSSLELGDSALYFCASSGTAHSYEQYFGPGTRLTVT.

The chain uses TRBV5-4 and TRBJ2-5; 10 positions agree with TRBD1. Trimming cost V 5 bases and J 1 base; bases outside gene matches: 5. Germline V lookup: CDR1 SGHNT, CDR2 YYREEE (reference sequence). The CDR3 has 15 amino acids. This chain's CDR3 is CASSFRTGGQETQYF. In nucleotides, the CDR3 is TGTGCCAGCAGTTTTCGGACAGGGGGCCAAGAGACCCAGTACTTC.

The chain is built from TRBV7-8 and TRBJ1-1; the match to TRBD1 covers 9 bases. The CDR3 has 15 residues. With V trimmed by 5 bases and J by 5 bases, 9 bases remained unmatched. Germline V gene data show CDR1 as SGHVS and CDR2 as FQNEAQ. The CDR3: CASSHQDRGRTEAFF. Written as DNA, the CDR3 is TGTGCCAGCAGCCACCAGGACAGGGGAAGGACTGAAGCTTTCTTT. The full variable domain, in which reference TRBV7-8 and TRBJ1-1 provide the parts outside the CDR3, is GAGVSQSPRYKVAKRGQDVALRCDPISGHVSLFWYQQALGQGPEFLTYFQNEAQLDKSGLPSDRFFAERPEGSVSTLKIQRTQQEDSAVYLCASSHQDRGRTEAFFGQGTRLTVV.

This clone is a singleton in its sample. The CDR3 DNA sequence: TGTGCCAGCTCTCTCCCGGGATTCCGAACCGCCAATGAGCAGTTCTTC. Its protein product is CASSLPGFRTANEQFF. The chain combines TRBV18 with TRBJ2-1, with D possibly TRBD2 on 5 matching bases. Germline lookup yields CDR1 KGHSH and CDR2 LQKENI. The CDR3 has 16 amino acids. V lost 6 bases to trimming and J lost 6 bases, with 21 bases between them.

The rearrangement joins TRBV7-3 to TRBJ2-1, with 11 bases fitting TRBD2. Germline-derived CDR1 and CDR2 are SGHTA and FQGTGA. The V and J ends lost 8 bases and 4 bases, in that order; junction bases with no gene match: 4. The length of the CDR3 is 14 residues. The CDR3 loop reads CASAVAGGYNEQFF. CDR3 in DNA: TGTGCCAGCGCAGTAGCGGGAGGGTACAATGAGCAGTTCTTC. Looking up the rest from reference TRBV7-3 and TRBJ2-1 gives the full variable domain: GAGVSQTPSNKVTEKGKYVELRCDPISGHTALYWYRQSLGQGPEFLIYFQGTGAADDSGLPNDRFFAVRPEGSVSTLKIQRTERGDSAVYLCASAVAGGYNEQFFGPGTRLTVL.

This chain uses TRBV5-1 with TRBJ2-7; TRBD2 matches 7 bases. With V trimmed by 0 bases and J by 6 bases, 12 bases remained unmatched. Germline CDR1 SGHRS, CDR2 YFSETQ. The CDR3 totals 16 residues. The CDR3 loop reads CASSLAVVAGQAEQYF. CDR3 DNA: TGCGCCAGCAGCTTGGCCGTGGTAGCGGGCCAAGCCGAGCAGTACTTC.

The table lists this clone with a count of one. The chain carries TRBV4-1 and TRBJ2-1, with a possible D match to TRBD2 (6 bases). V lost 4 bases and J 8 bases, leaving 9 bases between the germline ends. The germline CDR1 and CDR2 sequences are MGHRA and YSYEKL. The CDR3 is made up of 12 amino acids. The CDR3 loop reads CASSLGTYEQFF. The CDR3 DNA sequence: TGCGCCAGCAGCCTCGGGACTTATGAGCAGTTCTTC.

The CDR3 DNA sequence: TGTGCCAGCAGTGACCAGGGACTAGCGAGCCAAGAGACCCAGTACTTC. This encodes CASSDQGLASQETQYF. The chain employs TRBV6-1 and TRBJ2-5, with 10 positions matching TRBD2. This CDR3 comprises 16 residues. Losses at the gene ends were 3 bases for V and 1 base for J; bases not matched to a gene: 5. From germline, CDR1 is MNHNS and CDR2 SASEGT.

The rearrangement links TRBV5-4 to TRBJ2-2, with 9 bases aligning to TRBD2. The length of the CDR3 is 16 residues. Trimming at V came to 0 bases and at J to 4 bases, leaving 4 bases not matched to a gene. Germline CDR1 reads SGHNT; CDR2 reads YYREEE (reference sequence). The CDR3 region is CASSLVAGGSTGELFF. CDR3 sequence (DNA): TGTGCCAGCAGCTTGGTGGCGGGAGGGTCCACCGGGGAGCTGTTTTTT.

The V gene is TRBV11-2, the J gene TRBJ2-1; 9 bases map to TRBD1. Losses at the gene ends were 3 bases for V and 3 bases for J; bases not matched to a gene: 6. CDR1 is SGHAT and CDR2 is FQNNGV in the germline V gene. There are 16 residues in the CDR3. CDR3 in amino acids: CASSFGTGIIYNEQFF. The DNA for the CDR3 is TGTGCCAGCAGCTTCGGGACAGGGATCATCTACAATGAGCAGTTCTTC.

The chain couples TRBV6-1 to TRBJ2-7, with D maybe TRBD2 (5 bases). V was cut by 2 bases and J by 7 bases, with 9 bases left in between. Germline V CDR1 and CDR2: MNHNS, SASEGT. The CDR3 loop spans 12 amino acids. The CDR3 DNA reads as TGTGCCAGCAGTGAAATCCGAGGGGAGCAGTACTTC. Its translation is CASSEIRGEQYF.

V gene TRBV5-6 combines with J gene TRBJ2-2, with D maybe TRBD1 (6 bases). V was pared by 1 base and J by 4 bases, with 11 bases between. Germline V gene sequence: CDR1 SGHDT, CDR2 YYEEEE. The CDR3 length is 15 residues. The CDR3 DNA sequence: TGTGCCAGCAGCTTGTTGGGGGCGGGCACCGGGGAGCTGTTTTTT. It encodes CASSLLGAGTGELFF.

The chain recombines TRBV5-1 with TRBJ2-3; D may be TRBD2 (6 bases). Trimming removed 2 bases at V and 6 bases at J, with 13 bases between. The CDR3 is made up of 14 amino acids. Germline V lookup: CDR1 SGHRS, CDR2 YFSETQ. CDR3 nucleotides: TGCGCCAGCAGCTTAGGGGACTCCGGCGATACGCAGTATTTT. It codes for CASSLGDSGDTQYF. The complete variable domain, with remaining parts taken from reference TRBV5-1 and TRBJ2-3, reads KAGVTQTPRYLIKTRGQQVTLSCSPISGHRSVSWYQQTPGQGLQFLFEYFSETQRNKGNFPGRFSGRQFSNSRSEMNVSTLELGDSALYLCASSLGDSGDTQYFGPGTRLTVL.